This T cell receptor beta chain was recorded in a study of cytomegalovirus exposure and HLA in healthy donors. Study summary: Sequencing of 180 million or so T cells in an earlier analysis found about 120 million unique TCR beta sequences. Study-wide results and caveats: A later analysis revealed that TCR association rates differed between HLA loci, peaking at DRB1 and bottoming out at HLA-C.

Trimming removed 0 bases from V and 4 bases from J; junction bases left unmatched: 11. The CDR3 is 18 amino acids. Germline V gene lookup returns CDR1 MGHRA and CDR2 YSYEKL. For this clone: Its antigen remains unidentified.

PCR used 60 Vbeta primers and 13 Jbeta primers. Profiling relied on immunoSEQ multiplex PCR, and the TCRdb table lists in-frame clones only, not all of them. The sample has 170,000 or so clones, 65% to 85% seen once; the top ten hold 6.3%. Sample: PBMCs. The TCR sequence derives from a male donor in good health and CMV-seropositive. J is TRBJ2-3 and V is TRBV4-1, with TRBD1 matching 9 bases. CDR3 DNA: TGCGCCAGCAGCCAAGATCAACCGGGACAGGGATTAGCAGATACGCAGTATTTT. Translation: CASSQDQPGQGLADTQYF.